This T cell receptor beta chain was sequenced in a study of PD-L1 blockade in urothelial cancer. Study in general: Analysis of blood occurred 3 weeks (second dose) and 6 weeks after treatment start.

The J segment lost 3 bases and the V segment lost 4 bases, leaving 8 bases of the junction unmatched. The CDR3 is 16 amino acids. Germline V gene sequence: CDR1 SGHRS, CDR2 YFSETQ. Here immunoSEQ multiplex PCR was the method, and the copy in TCRdb shows in-frame clones only, minus some. Among about 29,000 clones, around 87% were seen once, and the ten largest hold 1.5% to 2%. Patients in the study were battling locally advanced or metastatic urothelial carcinoma. The material was PBMCs, obtained around atezolizumab (anti-PD-L1) treatment. The chain has TRBV5-1 and TRBJ2-3; 10 bases map to TRBD1. The TCR was taken from a man aged 50-59 years with urothelial cancer. The CDR3 DNA sequence: TGCGCCAGCAGCCTGGTGACAGGGGGCAAGACAGATACGCAGTATTTT. Translation gives CASSLVTGGKTDTQYF. Full variable domain (rest looked up from reference TRBV5-1 and TRBJ2-3): KAGVTQTPRYLIKTRGQQVTLSCSPISGHRSVSWYQQTPGQGLQFLFEYFSETQRNKGNFPGRFSGRQFSNSRSEMNVSTLELGDSALYLCASSLVTGGKTDTQYFGPGTRLTVL.